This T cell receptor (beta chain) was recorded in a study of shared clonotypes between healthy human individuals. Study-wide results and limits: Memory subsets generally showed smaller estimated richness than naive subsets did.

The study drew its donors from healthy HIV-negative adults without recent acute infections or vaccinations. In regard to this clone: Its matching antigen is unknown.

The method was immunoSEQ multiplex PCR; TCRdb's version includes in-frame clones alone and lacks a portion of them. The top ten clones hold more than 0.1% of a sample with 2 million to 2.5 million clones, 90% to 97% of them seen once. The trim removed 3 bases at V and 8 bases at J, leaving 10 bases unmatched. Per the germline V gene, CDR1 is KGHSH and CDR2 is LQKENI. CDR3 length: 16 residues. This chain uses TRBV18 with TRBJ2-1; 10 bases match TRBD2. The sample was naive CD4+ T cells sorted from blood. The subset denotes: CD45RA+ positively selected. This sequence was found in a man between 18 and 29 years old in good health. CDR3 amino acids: CASSPTTSGSGDEQFF. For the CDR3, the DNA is TGTGCCAGCTCACCGACGACTAGCGGGTCTGGGGATGAGCAGTTCTTC.